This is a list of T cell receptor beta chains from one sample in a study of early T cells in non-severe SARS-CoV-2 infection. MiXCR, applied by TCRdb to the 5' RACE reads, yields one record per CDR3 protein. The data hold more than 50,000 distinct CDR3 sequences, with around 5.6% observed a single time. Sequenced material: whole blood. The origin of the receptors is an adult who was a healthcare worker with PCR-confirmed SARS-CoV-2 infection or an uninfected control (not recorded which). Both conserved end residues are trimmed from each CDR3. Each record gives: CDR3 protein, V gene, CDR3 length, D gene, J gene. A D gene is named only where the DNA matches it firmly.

cdr3_aa: ASSFMRGSYEQF
v_call: TRBV12-3/TRBV12-4
cdr3_length: 12
d_call: NA
j_call: TRBJ2-1

cdr3_aa: AISEGTQGEQY
v_call: TRBV10-3
cdr3_length: 11
d_call: NA
j_call: TRBJ2-7

cdr3_aa: SAKGLADTGELF
v_call: TRBV20-1
cdr3_length: 12
d_call: TRBD2
j_call: TRBJ2-2

cdr3_aa: SGPGTSYNEQF
v_call: TRBV20-1
cdr3_length: 11
d_call: TRBD2
j_call: TRBJ2-1

cdr3_aa: AISETDYEQY
v_call: TRBV10-3
cdr3_length: 10
d_call: NA
j_call: TRBJ2-7

cdr3_aa: ASSPRTGTGELF
v_call: TRBV5-1
cdr3_length: 12
d_call: TRBD1
j_call: TRBJ2-2

cdr3_aa: ASSLGAASTDTQY
v_call: TRBV5-4
cdr3_length: 13
d_call: NA
j_call: TRBJ2-3

cdr3_aa: ASGGARTYNEQF
v_call: TRBV2
cdr3_length: 12
d_call: NA
j_call: TRBJ2-1

cdr3_aa: ASHSTRSNEQF
v_call: TRBV2
cdr3_length: 11
d_call: NA
j_call: TRBJ2-1

cdr3_aa: ASRSTSGNNEQF
v_call: TRBV9
cdr3_length: 12
d_call: TRBD2
j_call: TRBJ2-1

cdr3_aa: SAPDLAGVSHEQY
v_call: TRBV20-1
cdr3_length: 13
d_call: TRBD2
j_call: TRBJ2-7

cdr3_aa: ASSQSPGKLF
v_call: TRBV19
cdr3_length: 10
d_call: NA
j_call: TRBJ1-4

cdr3_aa: ASSQAREWSGSQETQY
v_call: TRBV4-1
cdr3_length: 16
d_call: NA
j_call: TRBJ2-5

cdr3_aa: ASSPGQGDEAF
v_call: TRBV7-9
cdr3_length: 11
d_call: TRBD1
j_call: TRBJ1-1

cdr3_aa: ASSFGLPVEPLH
v_call: TRBV5-6
cdr3_length: 12
d_call: NA
j_call: TRBJ1-6

cdr3_aa: ASSLAGGPRDEQF
v_call: TRBV12-3/TRBV12-4
cdr3_length: 13
d_call: TRBD2
j_call: TRBJ2-1

cdr3_aa: ASSSTGGQTGELF
v_call: TRBV5-1
cdr3_length: 13
d_call: TRBD1
j_call: TRBJ2-2

cdr3_aa: ASSSDGPQEQY
v_call: TRBV11-1
cdr3_length: 11
d_call: NA
j_call: TRBJ2-7

cdr3_aa: SVESDIFHEQY
v_call: TRBV29-1
cdr3_length: 11
d_call: NA
j_call: TRBJ2-7

cdr3_aa: AISGGALLPDTQY
v_call: TRBV10-3
cdr3_length: 13
d_call: NA
j_call: TRBJ2-3

cdr3_aa: ASRTSGSQETQY
v_call: TRBV12-3/TRBV12-4
cdr3_length: 12
d_call: TRBD2
j_call: TRBJ2-5

cdr3_aa: ASSQGQGYSPLH
v_call: TRBV7-2
cdr3_length: 12
d_call: TRBD1
j_call: TRBJ1-6

cdr3_aa: ATSDRATDTQY
v_call: TRBV24-1
cdr3_length: 11
d_call: NA
j_call: TRBJ2-3

cdr3_aa: ATRRGEMAF
v_call: TRBV24-1
cdr3_length: 9
d_call: NA
j_call: TRBJ1-1

cdr3_aa: ASSVDLSHEQY
v_call: TRBV9
cdr3_length: 11
d_call: NA
j_call: TRBJ2-7

cdr3_aa: ASSQGDMIRPQH
v_call: TRBV4-1
cdr3_length: 12
d_call: NA
j_call: TRBJ1-5

cdr3_aa: ASSPVTGREYGYT
v_call: TRBV18
cdr3_length: 13
d_call: TRBD1
j_call: TRBJ1-2

cdr3_aa: AWSGGTGVHTIY
v_call: TRBV30
cdr3_length: 12
d_call: TRBD1
j_call: TRBJ1-3

cdr3_aa: ASRLAGSGGAVGQF
v_call: TRBV12-2
cdr3_length: 14
d_call: NA
j_call: TRBJ2-1

cdr3_aa: ASSPPGQVGGYT
v_call: TRBV6-5
cdr3_length: 12
d_call: TRBD1
j_call: TRBJ1-2

cdr3_aa: SVESGSANTGELF
v_call: TRBV29-1
cdr3_length: 13
d_call: NA
j_call: TRBJ2-2

cdr3_aa: ASTQQGRSTDTQY
v_call: TRBV5-1
cdr3_length: 13
d_call: TRBD1
j_call: TRBJ2-3

cdr3_aa: ASSVGDRGYEQY
v_call: TRBV9
cdr3_length: 12
d_call: TRBD1
j_call: TRBJ2-7

cdr3_aa: ASSLGQTYNEQF
v_call: TRBV5-1
cdr3_length: 12
d_call: NA
j_call: TRBJ2-1

cdr3_aa: ASSQRTSGSASDTQY
v_call: TRBV3-1
cdr3_length: 15
d_call: TRBD2
j_call: TRBJ2-3

cdr3_aa: ASRPRGPGVSRF
v_call: TRBV3-1
cdr3_length: 12
d_call: NA
j_call: TRBJ2-1

cdr3_aa: ASTTGLAGVEQY
v_call: TRBV2
cdr3_length: 12
d_call: TRBD2
j_call: TRBJ2-7

cdr3_aa: AISESGTGANVLT
v_call: TRBV10-3
cdr3_length: 13
d_call: NA
j_call: TRBJ2-6

cdr3_aa: ASSHSTLDRGFSNQPQH
v_call: TRBV6-2/TRBV6-3
cdr3_length: 17
d_call: TRBD1
j_call: TRBJ1-5

cdr3_aa: SASVTLANYAYT
v_call: TRBV20-1
cdr3_length: 12
d_call: NA
j_call: TRBJ1-2

cdr3_aa: AISAAAGGFEKLF
v_call: TRBV10-3
cdr3_length: 13
d_call: TRBD1
j_call: TRBJ1-4

cdr3_aa: ASRSPGTDTQY
v_call: TRBV6-5
cdr3_length: 11
d_call: NA
j_call: TRBJ2-3

cdr3_aa: ATSDFGGRGDTQY
v_call: TRBV24-1
cdr3_length: 13
d_call: NA
j_call: TRBJ2-3

cdr3_aa: ASSRPQTQY
v_call: TRBV21-1
cdr3_length: 9
d_call: NA
j_call: TRBJ2-5

cdr3_aa: ASSLVRLLPDTQY
v_call: TRBV13
cdr3_length: 13
d_call: NA
j_call: TRBJ2-3

cdr3_aa: ATRTGQYSNQPQH
v_call: TRBV6-1
cdr3_length: 13
d_call: TRBD1
j_call: TRBJ1-5

cdr3_aa: ASSLVRAYEQY
v_call: TRBV7-2
cdr3_length: 11
d_call: NA
j_call: TRBJ2-7

cdr3_aa: ASSSLGGTEYEQY
v_call: TRBV7-2
cdr3_length: 13
d_call: NA
j_call: TRBJ2-7

cdr3_aa: SATHPNQGAF
v_call: TRBV20-1
cdr3_length: 10
d_call: NA
j_call: TRBJ1-1

cdr3_aa: ASSPTGMNSPLH
v_call: TRBV9
cdr3_length: 12
d_call: TRBD1
j_call: TRBJ1-6

cdr3_aa: SALGLGTGAYEQY
v_call: TRBV20-1
cdr3_length: 13
d_call: NA
j_call: TRBJ2-7

cdr3_aa: ASSGRTSGGTGELF
v_call: TRBV5-4
cdr3_length: 14
d_call: TRBD2
j_call: TRBJ2-2

cdr3_aa: ASSLHRYSYEQY
v_call: TRBV6-5
cdr3_length: 12
d_call: NA
j_call: TRBJ2-7

cdr3_aa: ASSSLGYYEQY
v_call: TRBV5-5
cdr3_length: 11
d_call: NA
j_call: TRBJ2-7

cdr3_aa: ASSSTLTPEAF
v_call: TRBV5-1
cdr3_length: 11
d_call: NA
j_call: TRBJ1-1

cdr3_aa: ASSEGGSGAQETQY
v_call: TRBV10-2
cdr3_length: 14
d_call: TRBD2
j_call: TRBJ2-5

cdr3_aa: ASSSGQGGVTQY
v_call: TRBV27
cdr3_length: 12
d_call: TRBD1
j_call: TRBJ2-5

cdr3_aa: ASSLSLATYEQY
v_call: TRBV7-2
cdr3_length: 12
d_call: NA
j_call: TRBJ2-7

cdr3_aa: ASRGTAVYNEQF
v_call: TRBV7-2
cdr3_length: 12
d_call: TRBD1
j_call: TRBJ2-1

cdr3_aa: ARAGREETQY
v_call: TRBV2
cdr3_length: 10
d_call: TRBD2
j_call: TRBJ2-5